A single sample gave rise to the 14 T cell receptor beta chains below, sequenced in a study of blood T cell repertoires in COVID-19. Sequencing used immunoSEQ multiplex PCR; TCRdb keeps in-frame clones, though not all of them. The table lists over 400,000 clones, approximately 86% of them singletons. Sequenced sample: PBMCs or T cells enriched from blood (not recorded which). The receptors stem from a woman aged 55-69 years who had recovered from COVID-19.

The CDR3 loop is CASKQGLSNQPQHF. CDR3 nucleotide sequence: TGTGCCAGTAAACAGGGGCTTAGCAATCAGCCCCAGCATTTT. This sequence joins TRBV19 and TRBJ1-5; 7 bases are shared with TRBD1. V lost 7 bases, J lost 0 bases, and 3 bases stayed unmatched. Germline-derived CDR1 and CDR2 are LNHDA and SQIVND (reference sequence). CDR3 length equals 14 residues.

The chain combines TRBV5-6 with TRBJ1-2; 9 bases map to TRBD1. CDR1 is SGHDT and CDR2 is YYEEEE in the germline V gene. V dropped 5 bases and J dropped 5; count of bases not matched to a gene: 13. This CDR3 region has 16 residues. In DNA form, the CDR3 reads TGTGCCAGCAGTTTGACAACCGGGACAGGGCCATATGGCTACACCTTC. Translating gives CASSLTTGTGPYGYTF.

V is TRBV29-1 and J is TRBJ2-3; TRBD1 matches at 9 bases. V shed 4 bases and J 2 bases; nucleotides not matched to a gene: 4. The CDR3 sequence is 14 residues long. Germline V CDR1 and CDR2: SQVTM, ANQGSEA. CDR3 DNA sequence: TGCAGCGTTGTCGGGACAGGGTTCACAGATACGCAGTATTTT. Protein product: CSVVGTGFTDTQYF.

This chain joins TRBV28 and TRBJ2-1; 9 bases are shared with TRBD2. V lost 7 bases, J lost 6 bases, and 7 bases stayed unmatched. There are 14 residues in the CDR3. Germline V lookup: CDR1 MDHEN, CDR2 SYDVKM. CDR3 sequence reads: CASKTPGLANEQFF. The CDR3 DNA is TGTGCCAGCAAAACTCCGGGACTAGCCAATGAGCAGTTCTTC.

The chain uses TRBV7-2 and TRBJ2-5, with 10 positions matching TRBD2. Germline values: CDR1 SGHTA, CDR2 FQGNSA. Germline trimming cut 5 bases from V and 1 base from J; bases unmatched to any gene: 7. The CDR3 runs to 16 residues. DNA for the CDR3: TGTGCCAGCAGCCCTCTCGGGACTAGCGTCCAAGAGACCCAGTACTTC. Its translation is CASSPLGTSVQETQYF.

Only one count was recorded for this clone. This chain joins TRBV7-6 and TRBJ1-6; unclear D gene. V was cut by 1 base and J by 7 bases, with 8 bases left in between. The germline gives CDR1 SGHVS, CDR2 FNYEAQ. The CDR3 sequence is 14 residues long. The CDR3 loop is CASSLVQANSPLHF. The DNA of the CDR3 is TGTGCCAGCAGCTTAGTCCAGGCGAATTCACCCCTCCACTTT.

V and J are TRBV6-5 and TRBJ1-1; D is unclear. The V gene's germline CDR1 is MNHEY and CDR2 SVGAGI. The CDR3 is 14 residues long. V lost 1 base, J lost 3 bases, and 9 bases lay in between. As DNA, the CDR3 is TGTGCCAGCAGTTACTTTTCTACGGACACTGAAGCTTTCTTT. Translating gives CASSYFSTDTEAFF.

Notes on this clone: The same CDR3 also results from other DNA sequences found in this sample. V and J are TRBV5-1 and TRBJ1-6; 9 nucleotides agree with TRBD1. CDR3 length: 15 amino acids. The V and J ends lost 0 bases and 6 bases, in that order; junction bases with no gene match: 1. Germline loops: CDR1 SGHRS, CDR2 YFSETQ. DNA of the CDR3: TGCGCCAGCAGCTTGGGGGGACAGGGTAATTCACCCCTCCACTTT. This encodes CASSLGGQGNSPLHF.

With regard to this clone: The sample holds other DNA sequences that translate to the same CDR3. The rearrangement links TRBV5-1 to TRBJ2-3; TRBD2 aligns across 12 bases. Germline V gene data show CDR1 as SGHRS and CDR2 as YFSETQ. CDR3 length: 16 residues. Trimming cost V 3 bases and J 2 bases; bases outside gene matches: 4. In DNA, the CDR3 is TGCGCCAGCAGCTCACTAGCGGGGGGATCCACAGATACGCAGTATTTT. It is translated as CASSSLAGGSTDTQYF.

This clone has more than one count but fewer than ten. The V and J genes are TRBV7-9 and TRBJ1-4; TRBD1 agrees at 9 bases. The CDR3 spans 13 residues. Germline V gives CDR1 SEHNR, CDR2 FQNEAQ (reference sequence). V was clipped by 5 bases and J by 10 bases; unmatched bases: 5. The CDR3 DNA is TGTGCCAGCAGCACGGGACAGGGTAGAAAACTGTTTTTT. Translated: CASSTGQGRKLFF.

The chain joins TRBV9 to TRBJ1-3; D is perhaps TRBD1 (6 bases). CDR1 is SGDLS, CDR2 YYNGEE, per germline. Trimming stripped 3 bases from V and 0 bases from J, with 13 bases between. This CDR3 comprises 16 residues. The CDR3 loop is CASSDRTVPSGNTIYF. The CDR3 DNA sequence: TGTGCCAGCAGCGATCGGACAGTGCCCTCTGGAAACACCATATATTTT.

V and J are TRBV12-2 and TRBJ2-7; the table names TRBD1, a call not compared with the DNA. TRBV12-2 is described as a pseudogene. The CDR3 is made up of 11 amino acids. CDR3 DNA sequence: TGTGCAAGTCGCTTAGGAAGGGGGCAGTACGTC. It specifies CASRLGRGQYV.

This clone has just a few counts. The chain is built from TRBV7-9 and TRBJ1-1; 7 positions match TRBD1. Germline V gives CDR1 SEHNR, CDR2 FQNEAQ (reference sequence). This CDR3 comprises 15 residues. Trimming at V came to 4 bases and at J to 5 bases, leaving 10 bases not matched to a gene. The chain's CDR3 is CASSSEYRGGTEAFF. The DNA for the CDR3 is TGTGCCAGCAGCTCAGAATACAGGGGCGGGACTGAAGCTTTCTTT.

The chain recombines TRBV19 with TRBJ2-5; 8 nucleotides match TRBD1. CDR3 length: 13 amino acids. V lost 10 bases, J lost 4 bases, and 8 bases stayed unmatched. CDR1 LNHDA and CDR2 SQIVND come from the germline V gene (reference sequence). Here the CDR3 reads CATFDRGGETQYF. The CDR3 DNA is TGTGCCACCTTCGACAGGGGAGGAGAGACCCAGTACTTC. The whole variable domain, filled in from reference TRBV19 and TRBJ2-5, reads DGGITQSPKYLFRKEGQNVTLSCEQNLNHDAMYWYRQDPGQGLRLIYYSQIVNDFQKGDIAEGYSVSREKKESFPLTVTSAQKNPTAFYLCATFDRGGETQYFGPGTRLLVL.